This T cell receptor (beta chain) was sequenced for a study of T-cell memory formation after mild COVID-19. Germline CDR1 SGHNT, CDR2 YYREEE (reference sequence). V lost 5 bases and J lost 7, with 12 bases in between. The CDR3 runs 12 residues. TCRdb fed the 5' RACE reads into MiXCR, producing one record per CDR3 protein. The data show 350,000 to 400,000 distinct CDR3 sequences, 20% to 25% seen once. This chain connects TRBV5-4 to TRBJ1-2; tentative D call: TRBD1 (5 bases). This receptor was obtained from an adult woman who had mild COVID-19 (a few samples of this study predate the infection). Cell type and time point are not known. The sequenced sample was PBMCs or a T cell subset sorted from them (not recorded which). CDR3 nucleotides: TGTGCCAGCAGAGTGGACACTTCTGGCTACACCTTC. Protein product: CASRVDTSGYTF.